This record covers a single TCR beta chain. Its antigen has not been determined. Per-base qualities were not stored, and no clone one base away is much larger. The CDR3 runs 12 residues from the cysteine to the phenylalanine. Of all the DNA, just the CDR3 is kept, 36 bases in frame from base 1. V is clipped by 5 bases and J by 2 bases, and the sequence between their germline boundaries is 4 bases long. The germline V gene (reference sequence) gives CDR1 as SGHAT and CDR2 as FQDESV. Patients with autoimmune disease history or receiving systemic immunosuppression were excluded from the trial. Peripheral blood for TCR sequencing was drawn from every dose cohort at baseline, at cycle 4 day 1 and at cycle 7 day 1. The samples were drawn from a first-in-human, open-label, multicenter phase I dose-escalation trial of ivuxolimab. Adults with locally advanced or metastatic melanoma, renal cell carcinoma, hepatocellular carcinoma or head and neck squamous cell carcinoma were enrolled in the trial. Before TCR sequencing, CD4+ T cells and CD8+ T cells from peripheral blood were sorted into separate populations.

These data belong to a study of OX40 agonist ivuxolimab in advanced cancers. About the study as a whole: Ivuxolimab, which targeted the costimulatory receptor OX40 (CD134), was an agonistic, fully human IgG2 monoclonal antibody. Intravenous ivuxolimab was administered to patients every 2 weeks at six dose levels: 0.01, 0.1, 0.3, 1.5, 3 and 10 mg/kg. Among the roughly 52 dose-escalation patients, roughly 20 had hepatocellular carcinoma, roughly 15 melanoma, 9 renal cell carcinoma and 9 head and neck cancer. The dose-escalation cohort was over 70% male with a mean age of about 60 years, ranging from roughly 23 to 79. Patients were allowed to have had prior anti-PD-1, anti-PD-L1 or anti-CTLA-4 therapy, and 40% to 45% of the dose-escalation patients had previously received checkpoint inhibitors. Partial responses were achieved by three dose-escalation patients, of whom one had hepatocellular carcinoma and two had cutaneous melanoma. Peripheral TCRbeta sequencing aimed to test whether ivuxolimab altered TCR sequence diversity and caused clonal T-cell expansion. The paper describes the monotherapy dose-escalation part (N of about 47 patients) of the phase I trial of ivuxolimab. Here is what the overall study found, with its caveats: After ivuxolimab, CD8+ T cells had more expanded clones than CD4+ T cells on average. The antigen specificity of the clonally expanded peripheral T cells was not determined. In partial responders in the 0.1-3.0 mg/kg groups, normalized peripheral clonal expansion was found to be among the lowest, especially among CD8+ T cells. Low levels of normalized T-cell clonal expansion were also shown by some nonresponding patients. At doses from 0.1 to 3.0 mg/kg, clonal expansion was seen in both CD4+ and CD8+ blood T cells between baseline and week 6.

Genomic DNA was isolated from the sorted cells so that the TCRbeta CDR3 region could be sequenced. The immunoSEQ Assay was used to sequence the TCRbeta CDR3 regions. Drawn from immuneACCESS, this table holds only the in-frame rearrangements with V and J called that TCRdb kept. Clones are partly lost; checked studies trace under half to an unresolved V gene and leave the rest unexplained. Within this sample are about 61,000 clones, with 75% to 90% of them counted one time only. The ten largest clones take up roughly 3.2% of the sample. The specimen comprised CD4+ or CD8+ T cells sorted from blood, sampled in a trial of the OX40 agonist ivuxolimab. The sequence was obtained from an adult with an advanced solid tumor such as melanoma, head and neck, liver or kidney cancer. The chain is assembled from TRBV11-1 and TRBJ2-4; the D gene is unclear. The bases are TGTGCCAGCAGCACCACCAAAAACATTCAGTACTTC. Its protein reads: CASSTTKNIQYF. This CDR3, with the reference TRBV11-1 and TRBJ2-4 proteins standing in past its ends, gives the full variable domain EAEVAQSPRYKITEKSQAVAFWCDPISGHATLYWYRQILGQGPELLVQFQDESVVDDSQLPKDRFSAERLKGVDSTLKIQPAELGDSAMYLCASSTTKNIQYFGAGTRLSVL.